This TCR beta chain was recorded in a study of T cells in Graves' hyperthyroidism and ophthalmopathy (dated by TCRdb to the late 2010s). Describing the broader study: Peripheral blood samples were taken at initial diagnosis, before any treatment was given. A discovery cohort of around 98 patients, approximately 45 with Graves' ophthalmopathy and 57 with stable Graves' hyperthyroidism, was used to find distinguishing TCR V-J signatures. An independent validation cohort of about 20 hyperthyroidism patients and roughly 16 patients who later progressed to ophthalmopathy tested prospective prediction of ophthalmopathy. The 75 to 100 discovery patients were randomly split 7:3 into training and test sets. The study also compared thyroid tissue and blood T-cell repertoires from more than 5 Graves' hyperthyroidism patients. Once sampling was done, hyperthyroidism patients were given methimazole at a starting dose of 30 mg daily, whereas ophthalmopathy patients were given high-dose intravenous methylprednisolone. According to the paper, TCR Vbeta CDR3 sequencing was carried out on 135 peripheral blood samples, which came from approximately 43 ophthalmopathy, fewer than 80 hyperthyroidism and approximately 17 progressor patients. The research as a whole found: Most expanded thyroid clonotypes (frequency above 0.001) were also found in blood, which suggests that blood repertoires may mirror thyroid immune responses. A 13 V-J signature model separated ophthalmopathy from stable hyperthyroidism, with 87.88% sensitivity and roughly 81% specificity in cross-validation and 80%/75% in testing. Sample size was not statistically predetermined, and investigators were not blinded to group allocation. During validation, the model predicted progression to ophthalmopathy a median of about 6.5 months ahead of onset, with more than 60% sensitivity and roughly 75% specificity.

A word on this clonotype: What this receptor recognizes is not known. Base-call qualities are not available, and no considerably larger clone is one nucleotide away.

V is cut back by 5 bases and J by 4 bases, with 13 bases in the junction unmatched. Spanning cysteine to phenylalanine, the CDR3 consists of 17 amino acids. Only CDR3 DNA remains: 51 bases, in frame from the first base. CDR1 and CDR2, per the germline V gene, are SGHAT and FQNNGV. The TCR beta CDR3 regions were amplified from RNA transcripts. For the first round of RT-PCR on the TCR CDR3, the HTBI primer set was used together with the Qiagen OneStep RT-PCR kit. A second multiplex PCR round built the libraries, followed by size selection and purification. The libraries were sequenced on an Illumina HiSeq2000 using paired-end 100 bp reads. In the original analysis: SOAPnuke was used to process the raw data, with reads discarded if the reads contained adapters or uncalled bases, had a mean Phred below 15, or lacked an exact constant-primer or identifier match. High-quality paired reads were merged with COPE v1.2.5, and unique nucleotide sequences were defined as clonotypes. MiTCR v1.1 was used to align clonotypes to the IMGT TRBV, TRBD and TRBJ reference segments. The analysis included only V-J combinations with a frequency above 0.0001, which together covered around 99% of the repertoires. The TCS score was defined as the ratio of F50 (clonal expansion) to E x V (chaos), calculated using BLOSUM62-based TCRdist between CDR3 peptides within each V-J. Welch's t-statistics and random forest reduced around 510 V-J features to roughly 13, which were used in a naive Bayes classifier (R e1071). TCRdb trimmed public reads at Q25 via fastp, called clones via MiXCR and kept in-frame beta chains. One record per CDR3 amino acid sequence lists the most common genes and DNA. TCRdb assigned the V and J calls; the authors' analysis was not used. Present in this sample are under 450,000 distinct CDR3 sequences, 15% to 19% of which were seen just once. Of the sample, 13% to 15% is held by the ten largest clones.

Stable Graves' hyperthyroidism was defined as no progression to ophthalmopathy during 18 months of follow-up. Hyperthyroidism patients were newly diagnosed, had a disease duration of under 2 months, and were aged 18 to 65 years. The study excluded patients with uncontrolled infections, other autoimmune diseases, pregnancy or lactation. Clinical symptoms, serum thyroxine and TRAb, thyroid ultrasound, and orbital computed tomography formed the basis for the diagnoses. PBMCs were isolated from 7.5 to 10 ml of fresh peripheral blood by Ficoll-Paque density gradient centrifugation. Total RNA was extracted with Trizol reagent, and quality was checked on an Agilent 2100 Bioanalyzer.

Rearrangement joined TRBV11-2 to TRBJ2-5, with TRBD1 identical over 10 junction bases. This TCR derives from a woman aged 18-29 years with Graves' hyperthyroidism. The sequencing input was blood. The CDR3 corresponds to CASSLLTGGGVGETQYF. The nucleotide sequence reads TGTGCCAGCAGCCTCCTGACAGGGGGCGGAGTAGGAGAGACCCAGTACTTC.